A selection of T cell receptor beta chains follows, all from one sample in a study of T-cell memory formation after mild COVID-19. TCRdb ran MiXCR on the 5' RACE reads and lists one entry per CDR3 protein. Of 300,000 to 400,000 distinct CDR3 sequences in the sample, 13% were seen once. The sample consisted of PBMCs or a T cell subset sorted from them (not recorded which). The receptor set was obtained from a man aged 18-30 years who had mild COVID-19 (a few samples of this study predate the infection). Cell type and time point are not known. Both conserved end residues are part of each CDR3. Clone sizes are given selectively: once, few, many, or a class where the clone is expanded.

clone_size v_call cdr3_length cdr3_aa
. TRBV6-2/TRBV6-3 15 CASTSRGNSNQPQHF
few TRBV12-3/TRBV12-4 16 CASSYGTSIDKNIQYF
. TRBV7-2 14 CASSFIAGADTQYF
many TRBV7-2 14 CASSAPGTSSEQFF
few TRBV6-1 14 CASSEGVLNTEAFF
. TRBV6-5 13 CASRTLGGNIQYF
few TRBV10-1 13 CASGIAGGNEQFF
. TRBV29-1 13 CSVGPRRGHGYTF
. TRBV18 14 CASSPLGQGDGYTF
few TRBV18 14 CASSLKTGGDEAFF
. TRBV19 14 CASSVGTPLLAAFF
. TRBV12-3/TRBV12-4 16 CASSRSGTEFNYGYTF
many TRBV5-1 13 CASSLAPGNEQFF
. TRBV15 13 CATSRDSGPEAFF
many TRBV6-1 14 CASIYRVTNTEAFF
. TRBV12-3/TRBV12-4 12 CASSRKKETQYF